This T cell receptor (beta chain) is drawn from a study of shared clonotypes between healthy human individuals. Using immunoSEQ multiplex PCR, the repertoire was profiled, and TCRdb retains in-frame clones only, with some absent. This sample has over 850,000 clones, with more than 75% found just once. Deletions cut 4 bases from V and 0 bases from J, with 13 bases between. This CDR3 spans 15 amino acids. CDR1 and CDR2 (germline): SGHAT, FQNNGV. V usage is TRBV11-2 and J usage is TRBJ2-7; D possibly corresponds to TRBD1 (5 bases). Material for sequencing was memory CD4+ T cells from PBMCs. Documented subset: CD45RA-negative fraction. The clonotype was recovered from a man in his late teens or twenties in good health. Some clones in this sample may be carry-over from other donors' samples. CDR3 residues: CASSSTAKSSYEQYF. The CDR3 coding sequence is TGTGCCAGCAGCTCGACAGCGAAGAGCTCCTACGAGCAGTACTTC.